This TCR beta chain was recorded in a study of blood T cell repertoires in COVID-19. Study information: Sites across the United States, Italy and Spain contributed samples from acute and convalescent COVID-19. The analysed material was cDNA or gDNA that came from T cells, B-cell-depleted T cells, or PBMCs.

The CDR3 consists of 14 residues. Germline CDR1 and CDR2: SGHTA and FQGNSA. Trimming stripped 1 base from V and 8 bases from J, with 14 bases between. As processed by the authors: It was from reference gene primer amplification that nucleated cell counts were estimated. Clones were sequenced by immunoSEQ multiplex PCR, and TCRdb holds only the in-frame ones, with some missing. For V, J and clone size, that table is used; D and trimming come from the DNA. The top ten hold around 4% of the sample, which has roughly 130,000 clones, around 80% seen once. The sample taken for sequencing was peripheral blood. This sequence joins TRBV7-2 and TRBJ1-2, with D perhaps matching TRBD1 (6 bases). The clonotype comes from a man aged 60-69 years with acute or convalescent COVID-19. CDR3 in amino acids: CASSLGGLSGGYTF. CDR3 DNA sequence: TGTGCCAGCAGCTTAGGGGGGCTCTCTGGAGGCTACACCTTC.